This entry concerns a single T cell receptor (beta chain). These data originate in a study of blood T cell repertoires in COVID-19. Study at large: Acute and convalescent COVID-19 samples came from the United States, Italy and Spain. PBMCs, B-cell-depleted T cells, or T cells provided the cDNA or gDNA that made up the material.

Original methodology: Reference gene primer amplification yielded estimated nucleated cell counts. Profiling relied on immunoSEQ multiplex PCR, and the TCRdb table lists in-frame clones only, not all of them. The D gene and trimming were derived from the DNA, and the V and J assignments and clone size from that table. The sample includes 55,000 to 80,000 clones, approximately 92% seen only once; the top ten take approximately 6%. What was sequenced was peripheral blood. The receptor was derived from a human donor in a cohort sampled during active COVID-19.

Written as DNA, the CDR3 is TGCAGCGTTGTCCGAGCGAGGAATGAGCAGTTCTTC. Translating gives CSVVRARNEQFF. V usage is TRBV29-1 and J usage is TRBJ2-1; unclear D gene. The CDR3 spans 12 residues. Per germline, CDR1 SQVTM and CDR2 ANQGSEA. Trimming stripped 4 bases from V and 7 bases from J, with 11 bases between.